This is a list of T cell receptor beta chains from one sample in a study of shared clonotypes between healthy human individuals. TCRdb's table, derived via immunoSEQ multiplex PCR, lists solely in-frame clones and lacks some. Among 2 million to 2.5 million clones listed, approximately 93% were seen once. Sequences were obtained from naive CD4+ T cells from PBMCs. The receptors derive from a man aged 18 to 30 in good health. Some clones in this sample may be carry-over from other donors' samples. CDR3s include the opening cysteine and the closing phenylalanine or tryptophan. D genes are given only for firm matches. Where a row states a size, it is once, few, many or the class of an expanded clone; other rows omit it.

d_call,j_call,v_call,clone_size,cdr3_length,cdr3_aa,cdr3_nt
-,TRBJ2-1,TRBV19,-,13,CASSPRRGGEQFF,TGTGCCAGTAGCCCGCGGCGTGGGGGTGAGCAGTTCTTC
TRBD1,TRBJ1-3,TRBV4-1,-,17,CASSQRVDRDLSNTIYF,TGCGCCAGCAGCCAAAGAGTGGACAGGGACCTTTCAAACACCATATATTTT
-,TRBJ1-5,TRBV18,-,16,CASSPPGWGIGQPQHF,TGTGCCAGCTCACCACCAGGTTGGGGGATCGGTCAGCCCCAGCATTTT
TRBD1,TRBJ2-7,TRBV18,-,15,CASSPQGQGAYEQYF,TGTGCCAGCTCACCACAGGGACAGGGAGCCTACGAGCAGTACTTC
-,TRBJ2-7,TRBV5-1,-,17,CASSLAEGGHYFYEQYF,TGCGCCAGCAGCTTGGCCGAGGGGGGCCACTATTTCTACGAGCAGTACTTC
TRBD1,TRBJ1-3,TRBV11-2,-,17,CASSPRQGGSSGNTIYF,TGTGCCAGCAGCCCCCGACAGGGGGGCTCTTCTGGAAACACCATATATTTT
-,TRBJ2-7,TRBV18,-,11,CASSPGGEQYF,TGTGCCAGCTCACCCGGGGGCGAGCAGTACTTC
TRBD1,TRBJ1-4,TRBV13,once,14,CASSQGGSNEKLFF,TGTGCCAGCAGCCAGGGGGGGTCTAATGAAAAACTGTTTTTT
-,TRBJ2-1,TRBV6-1,-,13,CASSEVLAGEQFF,TGTGCCAGCAGTGAAGTCCTAGCAGGTGAGCAGTTCTTC
TRBD1,TRBJ2-5,TRBV7-3,-,15,CASSLSGQGKETQYF,TGTGCCAGCAGCTTATCGGGACAGGGGAAGGAGACCCAGTACTTC
-,TRBJ2-7,TRBV7-2,-,14,CASSYDRSSYEQYF,TGTGCCAGCAGCTATGACAGGTCCTCCTACGAGCAGTACTTC
-,TRBJ2-3,TRBV28,-,14,CASSRGAADDTQYF,TGTGCCAGCAGCCGCGGGGCTGCTGACGATACGCAGTATTTT
TRBD2,TRBJ2-1,TRBV27,-,16,CASSYAAGGSYNEQFF,TGTGCCAGCAGTTACGCGGCGGGAGGTTCCTACAATGAGCAGTTCTTC
-,TRBJ1-2,TRBV28,-,13,CASSRPGAYGYTF,TGTGCCAGCAGTAGACCGGGCGCTTATGGCTACACCTTC
TRBD1,TRBJ2-2,TRBV7-9,-,16,CASSLETGANTGELFF,TGTGCCAGCAGCTTAGAGACAGGGGCGAACACCGGGGAGCTGTTTTTT
-,TRBJ2-3,TRBV20-1,-,11,CSARSTDTQYF,TGCAGTGCTCGGTCAACGGATACGCAGTATTTT
TRBD1,TRBJ1-2,TRBV18,-,16,CASSNQTGGGNYGYTF,TGTGCCAGCTCAAACCAGACAGGGGGCGGAAACTATGGCTACACCTTC
-,TRBJ2-5,TRBV6-1,once,15,CASSEVPRPRGTQYF,TGTGCCAGCAGTGAAGTACCGAGACCCAGAGGGACCCAGTACTTC
TRBD1,TRBJ1-5,TRBV27,-,15,CASSGQGFGNQPQHF,TGTGCCAGCAGTGGACAGGGTTTTGGCAATCAGCCCCAGCATTTT
-,TRBJ2-7,TRBV2,-,15,CASSEGIKAGFEQYF,TGTGCCAGCAGTGAAGGGATTAAAGCGGGCTTCGAGCAGTACTTC
TRBD1,TRBJ1-5,TRBV6-1,-,15,CASSPGQGYDQPQHF,TGTGCCAGCAGTCCGGGACAGGGGTACGATCAGCCCCAGCATTTT
-,TRBJ2-3,TRBV9,-,11,CASSFGDTQYF,TGTGCCAGCAGCTTCGGGGATACGCAGTATTTT
-,TRBJ1-4,TRBV28,few,12,CASSLTNEKLFF,TGTGCCAGCAGTTTAACTAATGAAAAACTGTTTTTT
TRBD1,TRBJ2-2,TRBV9,-,14,CASSVGQSTGELFF,TGTGCCAGCAGCGTGGGACAGTCCACCGGGGAGCTGTTTTTT
TRBD1,TRBJ1-1,TRBV9,-,15,CASSVTDRGNTEAFF,TGTGCCAGCAGCGTGACCGACAGGGGAAACACTGAAGCTTTCTTT
-,TRBJ1-1,TRBV9,-,12,CASSRTNTEAFF,TGTGCCAGCTCGCGGACGAACACTGAAGCTTTCTTT